These T cell receptor beta chains were read from a single sample in a study of shared clonotypes between healthy human individuals. Using immunoSEQ multiplex PCR, the repertoire was profiled, and TCRdb retains in-frame clones only, with some absent. The sample gives around 1.1 million clones, about 80% of which show up once; 0.89% is in the top ten. The sample consisted of memory CD4+ T cells from PBMCs. These TCRs come from a young man in good health. Some clones in this sample may be carry-over from other donors' samples. Each CDR3 is given without its conserved first and last residue.

V: TRBV2
J: TRBJ1-2
CDR3: ASSEESVGSGYT

V: TRBV7-9
J: TRBJ2-3
CDR3: ASSSSGSSQY

V: TRBV27
J: TRBJ1-2
CDR3: ASSPLVAGQYGYT

V: TRBV10-3
J: TRBJ1-2
CDR3: AISAGGTGAGYT

V: TRBV29-1
J: .
CDR3: SVWSGQGYEQY

V: TRBV7-3
J: TRBJ1-2
CDR3: ASSLSGQGTGGYT

V: TRBV5-1
J: TRBJ1-2
CDR3: ASSLEGGAGYT

V: TRBV7-2
J: TRBJ2-7
CDR3: ASSPGLGTFYEQY

V: TRBV9
J: TRBJ2-6
CDR3: ASSAPGSGANVLT

V: TRBV27
J: TRBJ2-3
CDR3: ASTKQGLARGTDTQY

V: TRBV7-9
J: TRBJ1-1
CDR3: ASSLEGATEAF

V: TRBV5-4
J: TRBJ2-7
CDR3: ASSSAGAPYEQY

V: TRBV2
J: TRBJ2-3
CDR3: ASSEAGAQY

V: TRBV28
J: TRBJ2-7
CDR3: ASSLNPGAAGSSYEQY

V: TRBV5-1
J: TRBJ1-6
CDR3: ASSSGTRSPLH

V: TRBV7-9
J: TRBJ2-7
CDR3: ASSSNRGTSYEQY

V: TRBV27
J: TRBJ2-1
CDR3: ASSRTGGTDEQF

V: TRBV21-1
J: TRBJ2-7
CDR3: ASSKVDRIFSYEQY

V: TRBV30
J: TRBJ1-6
CDR3: AWALERVSPLH

V: TRBV20-1
J: TRBJ2-7
CDR3: SARVTDEQY

V: TRBV7-2
J: TRBJ2-5
CDR3: ASSLRQRAGGGETQY

V: TRBV10-2
J: TRBJ1-5
CDR3: ASSGKSTGVQPQH

V: TRBV5-6
J: TRBJ1-2
CDR3: ASSRRISEGYT

V: TRBV4-1
J: TRBJ2-3
CDR3: ASSPTSGGSLTDTQY

V: TRBV5-1
J: TRBJ2-1
CDR3: ASSLVDEQF

V: TRBV5-4
J: TRBJ2-5
CDR3: ASSSGVAGEETQY

V: TRBV2
J: TRBJ1-4
CDR3: ASSEGRVSNEKLF

V: TRBV4-3
J: TRBJ2-4
CDR3: ASSPHGTAEDIQY

V: TRBV28
J: TRBJ2-3
CDR3: ASNRGQTTDTQY

V: TRBV10-3
J: TRBJ2-7
CDR3: AISESLADEQY

V: TRBV27
J: TRBJ1-2
CDR3: ASSLGQGKGYT

V: TRBV2
J: TRBJ1-1
CDR3: ATEHQGGFGTEAF

V: TRBV6-1
J: TRBJ1-2
CDR3: ASSEILYGYT

V: TRBV6-5
J: TRBJ1-4
CDR3: ASSYVQGYEKLF

V: TRBV29-1
J: TRBJ2-1
CDR3: SVEWVGDEQF

V: TRBV15
J: TRBJ1-1
CDR3: ATSRDARGSGQGALNTEAF

V: TRBV28
J: TRBJ2-7
CDR3: ASSFSRGSREQY

V: TRBV5-1
J: TRBJ2-3
CDR3: ASLGPSGTDTQY

V: TRBV7-6
J: TRBJ2-2
CDR3: ASSFLAGNTGELF

V: TRBV4-2
J: TRBJ1-1
CDR3: ASSRHEAENTEAF

V: TRBV10-1
J: TRBJ2-1
CDR3: ASTRHNEQF

V: TRBV28
J: TRBJ1-1
CDR3: ASMRGTNTEAF

V: TRBV5-1
J: TRBJ1-1
CDR3: ASSLASGLNTEAF

V: TRBV5-4
J: TRBJ1-1
CDR3: ASRQEPRTEAF

V: TRBV4-2
J: TRBJ2-1
CDR3: ASSQERAGWEQF

V: TRBV5-8
J: TRBJ2-5
CDR3: ASSLARGGGSKKETQY

V: TRBV5-1
J: TRBJ2-7
CDR3: ASRDENYEQY

V: TRBV28
J: TRBJ2-5
CDR3: ASSQPTSGKETQY

V: TRBV5-1
J: TRBJ2-5
CDR3: ASSLEASGSGSGTQY

V: TRBV11-2
J: TRBJ1-4
CDR3: ASSPWEGNEKLF

V: TRBV29-1
J: TRBJ2-5
CDR3: SVARGQETQY

V: TRBV5-1
J: TRBJ2-5
CDR3: ASSLNPRGEETQY

V: TRBV30
J: TRBJ1-2
CDR3: AWSAENYGYT